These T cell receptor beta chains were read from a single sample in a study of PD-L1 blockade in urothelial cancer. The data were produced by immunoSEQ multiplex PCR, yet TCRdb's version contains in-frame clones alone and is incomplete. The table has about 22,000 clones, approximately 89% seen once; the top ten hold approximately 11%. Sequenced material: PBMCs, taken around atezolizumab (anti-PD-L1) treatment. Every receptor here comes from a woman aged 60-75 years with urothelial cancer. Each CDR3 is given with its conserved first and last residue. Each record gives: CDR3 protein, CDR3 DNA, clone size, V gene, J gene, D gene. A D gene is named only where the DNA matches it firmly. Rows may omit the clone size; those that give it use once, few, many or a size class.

cdr3_aa: CATQGLAPPYEQYF
cdr3_nt: TGTGCCACCCAAGGACTAGCACCCCCCTACGAGCAGTACTTC
clone_size: NA
v_call: TRBV19
j_call: TRBJ2-7
d_call: TRBD2

cdr3_aa: CASSWTSGETQYF
cdr3_nt: TGTGCCAGCAGCTGGACTAGCGGGGAGACCCAGTACTTC
clone_size: NA
v_call: TRBV7-2
j_call: TRBJ2-5
d_call: TRBD2

cdr3_aa: CASVSSGTRKSEQFF
cdr3_nt: TGTGCCAGTGTAAGCTCCGGGACTAGGAAGTCTGAGCAGTTCTTC
clone_size: NA
v_call: TRBV19
j_call: TRBJ2-1
d_call: TRBD2

cdr3_aa: CASSLRRSNEKLFF
cdr3_nt: TGTGCCAGCAGTTTAAGACGGAGTAATGAAAAACTGTTTTTT
clone_size: NA
v_call: TRBV27
j_call: TRBJ1-4
d_call: NA

cdr3_aa: CASSLEGQTYEQYF
cdr3_nt: TGTGCCAGCAGCTTAGAGGGGCAGACCTACGAGCAGTACTTC
clone_size: NA
v_call: TRBV11-2
j_call: TRBJ2-7
d_call: NA

cdr3_aa: CAISGLTGSNEQFF
cdr3_nt: TGTGCCATCAGTGGGTTGACAGGATCCAATGAGCAGTTCTTC
clone_size: once
v_call: TRBV10-3
j_call: TRBJ2-1
d_call: NA

cdr3_aa: CASSPNVGQGQETQYF
cdr3_nt: TGCGCCAGCAGTCCTAATGTGGGACAGGGCCAAGAGACCCAGTACTTC
clone_size: NA
v_call: TRBV23-1
j_call: TRBJ2-5
d_call: TRBD1

cdr3_aa: CASSLAIRGANTGELFF
cdr3_nt: TGTGCCAGCAGCTTAGCGATTCGTGGAGCGAACACCGGGGAGCTGTTTTTT
clone_size: NA
v_call: TRBV7-2
j_call: TRBJ2-2
d_call: NA

cdr3_aa: CASSQLGTGNTEAFF
cdr3_nt: TGTGCCAGCAGCCAACTTGGGACAGGGAACACTGAAGCTTTCTTT
clone_size: NA
v_call: TRBV14
j_call: TRBJ1-1
d_call: TRBD1

cdr3_aa: CASSLGGTYEQYF
cdr3_nt: TGTGCCAGCAGTCTTGGAGGTACCTACGAGCAGTACTTC
clone_size: NA
v_call: TRBV5-6
j_call: TRBJ2-7
d_call: NA

cdr3_aa: CASSIGSGSYEQYF
cdr3_nt: TGTGCCAGCAGCATCGGGAGTGGGTCCTACGAGCAGTACTTC
clone_size: NA
v_call: TRBV11-2
j_call: TRBJ2-7
d_call: NA

cdr3_aa: CASSLGGSETQYF
cdr3_nt: TGTGCCAGCAGCTTGGGCGGGAGTGAGACCCAGTACTTC
clone_size: NA
v_call: TRBV7-9
j_call: TRBJ2-5
d_call: TRBD2

cdr3_aa: CASSLSLEGYEQYF
cdr3_nt: TGTGCCAGCAGCTTATCGTTGGAGGGCTACGAGCAGTACTTC
clone_size: NA
v_call: TRBV5-4
j_call: TRBJ2-7
d_call: NA

cdr3_aa: CASRVFRAPGYEQYF
cdr3_nt: TGTGCCAGCAGAGTTTTCCGCGCCCCCGGCTACGAGCAGTACTTC
clone_size: NA
v_call: TRBV28
j_call: TRBJ2-7
d_call: NA

cdr3_aa: CASSRLAGDTDTQYF
cdr3_nt: TGTGCCAGCAGCCGTCTAGCGGGGGACACAGATACGCAGTATTTT
clone_size: NA
v_call: TRBV5-4
j_call: TRBJ2-3
d_call: TRBD2

cdr3_aa: CASSPTGNWGPSGANVLTF
cdr3_nt: TGTGCCAGTTCCCCCACAGGGAATTGGGGCCCCTCTGGGGCCAACGTCCTGACTTTC
clone_size: NA
v_call: TRBV5-4
j_call: TRBJ2-6
d_call: NA

cdr3_aa: CASSESGSGANTGELFF
cdr3_nt: TGTGCCAGCAGTGAAAGTGGGAGCGGGGCTAACACCGGGGAGCTGTTTTTT
clone_size: NA
v_call: TRBV6-4
j_call: TRBJ2-2
d_call: TRBD2

cdr3_aa: CASSAASAGEGRAFF
cdr3_nt: TGTGCCAGCAGCGCCGCCAGTGCAGGTGAGGGCCGTGCTTTCTTT
clone_size: NA
v_call: TRBV9
j_call: TRBJ1-1
d_call: NA

cdr3_aa: CASSQVIGQGGSYEQYF
cdr3_nt: TGCGCCAGCAGCCAAGTAATCGGACAGGGGGGTTCCTACGAGCAGTACTTC
clone_size: NA
v_call: TRBV4-3
j_call: TRBJ2-7
d_call: TRBD1

cdr3_aa: CAISESVLAHYNEQFF
cdr3_nt: TGTGCCATCAGTGAGTCGGTTCTAGCGCATTACAATGAGCAGTTCTTC
clone_size: NA
v_call: TRBV10-3
j_call: TRBJ2-1
d_call: NA

cdr3_aa: CASSLDSRGPSTEAFF
cdr3_nt: TGTGCCAGCTCACTAGACTCCAGGGGGCCCAGCACTGAAGCTTTCTTT
clone_size: NA
v_call: TRBV18
j_call: TRBJ1-1
d_call: TRBD1

cdr3_aa: CASSWGMSSYEQYF
cdr3_nt: TGTGCCAGCAGTTGGGGCATGAGCTCCTACGAGCAGTACTTC
clone_size: NA
v_call: TRBV27
j_call: TRBJ2-7
d_call: NA

cdr3_aa: CASSEGLANTDTQYF
cdr3_nt: TGTGCCAGCAGCGAGGGACTAGCGAACACAGATACGCAGTATTTT
clone_size: once
v_call: TRBV9
j_call: TRBJ2-3
d_call: TRBD2

cdr3_aa: CASSVDRGFLTEAFF
cdr3_nt: TGTGCCAGCAGCGTGGACAGGGGTTTCCTCACTGAAGCTTTCTTT
clone_size: NA
v_call: TRBV5-4
j_call: TRBJ1-1
d_call: TRBD1

cdr3_aa: CASSIGWRQTVSNQPQHF
cdr3_nt: TGTGCCAGTAGTATAGGGTGGCGTCAGACAGTTAGCAATCAGCCCCAGCATTTT
clone_size: NA
v_call: TRBV19
j_call: TRBJ1-5
d_call: NA

cdr3_aa: CASSDRENIQYF
cdr3_nt: TGCGCCAGCAGTGACCGGGAGAACATTCAGTACTTC
clone_size: once
v_call: TRBV10-1
j_call: TRBJ2-4
d_call: NA

cdr3_aa: CASSYGTDNQPQHF
cdr3_nt: TGTGCCAGCAGCTATGGGACAGACAATCAGCCCCAGCATTTT
clone_size: NA
v_call: TRBV7-9
j_call: TRBJ1-5
d_call: TRBD1

cdr3_aa: CASSLVGSGGETQYF
cdr3_nt: TGCGCCAGCAGCTTGGTCGGGAGTGGGGGAGAGACCCAGTACTTC
clone_size: NA
v_call: TRBV5-1
j_call: TRBJ2-5
d_call: NA

cdr3_aa: CASSGTRHSDTQYF
cdr3_nt: TGTGCCAGCAGTGGGACTAGGCACTCAGATACGCAGTATTTT
clone_size: NA
v_call: TRBV6-4
j_call: TRBJ2-3
d_call: TRBD2

cdr3_aa: CASSQDRGPSTGELFF
cdr3_nt: TGCGCCAGCAGCCAAGATAGGGGGCCGAGCACCGGGGAGCTGTTTTTT
clone_size: NA
v_call: TRBV4-3
j_call: TRBJ2-2
d_call: TRBD1

cdr3_aa: CASRPPTSGRPLLSYNEQFF
cdr3_nt: TGTGCCAGCAGACCACCGACTAGCGGGAGGCCTCTACTCTCCTACAATGAGCAGTTCTTC
clone_size: NA
v_call: TRBV13
j_call: TRBJ2-1
d_call: TRBD2

cdr3_aa: CASSLGYSQETQYF
cdr3_nt: TGCGCCAGCAGCTTGGGTTATTCCCAAGAGACCCAGTACTTC
clone_size: NA
v_call: TRBV5-1
j_call: TRBJ2-5
d_call: NA

cdr3_aa: CASSVGRVDTIYF
cdr3_nt: TGTGCCAGCAGCGTAGGCAGGGTTGACACCATATATTTT
clone_size: NA
v_call: TRBV9
j_call: TRBJ1-3
d_call: NA

cdr3_aa: CASSLSGFTDTQYF
cdr3_nt: TGTGCCAGCAGCCTCTCAGGGTTTACAGATACGCAGTATTTT
clone_size: NA
v_call: TRBV7-9
j_call: TRBJ2-3
d_call: NA

cdr3_aa: CASSFGTSGANEQFF
cdr3_nt: TGTGCCAGCAGCTTCGGGACTAGCGGGGCTAATGAGCAGTTCTTC
clone_size: NA
v_call: TRBV5-6
j_call: TRBJ2-1
d_call: TRBD2

cdr3_aa: CASSGQGDTEAFF
cdr3_nt: TGTGCCAGTAGTGGACAGGGTGACACTGAAGCTTTCTTT
clone_size: NA
v_call: TRBV19
j_call: TRBJ1-1
d_call: TRBD1

cdr3_aa: CASSQGDRGEKLFF
cdr3_nt: TGCGCCAGCAGCCAAGGGGACAGGGGGGAAAAACTGTTTTTT
clone_size: NA
v_call: TRBV4-3
j_call: TRBJ1-4
d_call: TRBD1

cdr3_aa: CASSPAGSSYNSPLHF
cdr3_nt: TGTGCCAGCAGTCCCGCGGGCAGCTCCTATAATTCGCCCCTCCACTTT
clone_size: NA
v_call: TRBV27
j_call: TRBJ1-6
d_call: NA

cdr3_aa: CASSLYPTNRGLGYTF
cdr3_nt: TGTGCCAGCAGTTTATACCCCACCAACAGGGGGCTCGGCTACACCTTC
clone_size: NA
v_call: TRBV27
j_call: TRBJ1-2
d_call: TRBD1

cdr3_aa: CAISDPMGGGGTEAFF
cdr3_nt: TGTGCCATCAGTGATCCCATGGGGGGAGGGGGGACTGAAGCTTTCTTT
clone_size: NA
v_call: TRBV10-3
j_call: TRBJ1-1
d_call: NA

cdr3_aa: CASSGLAGRLGGELFF
cdr3_nt: TGTGCCAGCAGCGGACTAGCGGGACGTTTGGGCGGGGAGCTGTTTTTT
clone_size: NA
v_call: TRBV28
j_call: TRBJ2-2
d_call: TRBD2

cdr3_aa: CASSDRLAEETQYF
cdr3_nt: TGTGCCAGCAGTGACCGGCTAGCGGAAGAGACCCAGTACTTC
clone_size: NA
v_call: TRBV2
j_call: TRBJ2-5
d_call: TRBD2

cdr3_aa: CASSDQRGDTQYF
cdr3_nt: TGTGCCAGCAGTGATCAGAGGGGGGATACGCAGTATTTT
clone_size: once
v_call: TRBV2
j_call: TRBJ2-3
d_call: NA

cdr3_aa: CASSLVSGGKSYNEQFF
cdr3_nt: TGTGCCAGCAGCTTGGTTAGCGGGGGAAAGTCCTACAATGAGCAGTTCTTC
clone_size: NA
v_call: TRBV7-2
j_call: TRBJ2-1
d_call: TRBD2

cdr3_aa: CASSSLDRSYEQYF
cdr3_nt: TGTGCCAGCAGTTCTTTAGACAGGAGCTACGAGCAGTACTTC
clone_size: NA
v_call: TRBV6-5
j_call: TRBJ2-7
d_call: NA

cdr3_aa: CASSPDKGGIAGELFF
cdr3_nt: TGTGCCAGCAGCCCCGACAAGGGGGGGATCGCCGGGGAGCTGTTTTTT
clone_size: NA
v_call: TRBV7-9
j_call: TRBJ2-2
d_call: NA

cdr3_aa: CSVATGTRTGGEQFF
cdr3_nt: TGCAGCGTTGCTACCGGGACTCGTACAGGGGGTGAGCAGTTCTTC
clone_size: NA
v_call: TRBV29-1
j_call: TRBJ2-1
d_call: TRBD1

cdr3_aa: CASSILAGYNNEQFF
cdr3_nt: TGTGCCAGTAGTATTCTAGCGGGGTATAACAATGAGCAGTTCTTC
clone_size: NA
v_call: TRBV19
j_call: TRBJ2-1
d_call: TRBD2

cdr3_aa: CASSWDRVNPGELFF
cdr3_nt: TGCGCCAGCAGCTGGGACAGGGTTAATCCCGGGGAGCTGTTTTTT
clone_size: NA
v_call: TRBV5-1
j_call: TRBJ2-2
d_call: TRBD1

cdr3_aa: CASSASAGGEQETQYF
cdr3_nt: TGTGCCAGCAGCGCAAGTGCGGGGGGGGAACAAGAGACCCAGTACTTC
clone_size: NA
v_call: TRBV9
j_call: TRBJ2-5
d_call: TRBD2

cdr3_aa: CASSVAETPPGETQYF
cdr3_nt: TGTGCCAGCAGCGTAGCTGAGACCCCCCCGGGAGAGACCCAGTACTTC
clone_size: NA
v_call: TRBV9
j_call: TRBJ2-5
d_call: NA

cdr3_aa: CASSFLADLGTDTQYF
cdr3_nt: TGCGCCAGCAGCTTCCTAGCGGATTTAGGCACAGATACGCAGTATTTT
clone_size: NA
v_call: TRBV5-1
j_call: TRBJ2-3
d_call: TRBD2

cdr3_aa: CASSLLGGEEAETQYF
cdr3_nt: TGTGCCAGCAGCTTGTTGGGCGGGGAGGAAGCAGAGACCCAGTACTTC
clone_size: NA
v_call: TRBV5-4
j_call: TRBJ2-5
d_call: NA

cdr3_aa: CASSLYGGYEQYF
cdr3_nt: TGTGCCAGCAGTTTATACGGGGGCTACGAGCAGTACTTC
clone_size: NA
v_call: TRBV28
j_call: TRBJ2-7
d_call: NA

cdr3_aa: CASSPTGLEQYF
cdr3_nt: TGTGCCAGCTCACCGACAGGACTTGAGCAGTACTTC
clone_size: NA
v_call: TRBV18
j_call: TRBJ2-7
d_call: NA